Sequencing of this T cell receptor (beta chain) was carried out in a study of identical twins. Findings and caveats of the study: For out-of-frame beta sequences, excess twin sharing was weaker.

This clonotype was observed a few times. Its cognate antigen is unknown. TCRdb reprocessed the 5' RACE reads via MiXCR and lists one record per CDR3 protein. Here the sample spans a few hundred thousand distinct CDR3 sequences, about 10% being singletons. CDR1 is LNHDA, CDR2 SQIVND, per germline (reference sequence). Deletions cut 8 bases from V and 4 bases from J, with 14 bases between. The CDR3 is 13 residues long. The chain joins TRBV19 to TRBJ1-1; unclear D gene. The receptor's source is a man over 45 in good health. Sample: memory T cells sorted from blood. The CDR3 nucleotides read TGTGCCAGTTCTCGACTCGGGAGCACTGAAGCTTTCTTT. It translates to CASSRLGSTEAFF.